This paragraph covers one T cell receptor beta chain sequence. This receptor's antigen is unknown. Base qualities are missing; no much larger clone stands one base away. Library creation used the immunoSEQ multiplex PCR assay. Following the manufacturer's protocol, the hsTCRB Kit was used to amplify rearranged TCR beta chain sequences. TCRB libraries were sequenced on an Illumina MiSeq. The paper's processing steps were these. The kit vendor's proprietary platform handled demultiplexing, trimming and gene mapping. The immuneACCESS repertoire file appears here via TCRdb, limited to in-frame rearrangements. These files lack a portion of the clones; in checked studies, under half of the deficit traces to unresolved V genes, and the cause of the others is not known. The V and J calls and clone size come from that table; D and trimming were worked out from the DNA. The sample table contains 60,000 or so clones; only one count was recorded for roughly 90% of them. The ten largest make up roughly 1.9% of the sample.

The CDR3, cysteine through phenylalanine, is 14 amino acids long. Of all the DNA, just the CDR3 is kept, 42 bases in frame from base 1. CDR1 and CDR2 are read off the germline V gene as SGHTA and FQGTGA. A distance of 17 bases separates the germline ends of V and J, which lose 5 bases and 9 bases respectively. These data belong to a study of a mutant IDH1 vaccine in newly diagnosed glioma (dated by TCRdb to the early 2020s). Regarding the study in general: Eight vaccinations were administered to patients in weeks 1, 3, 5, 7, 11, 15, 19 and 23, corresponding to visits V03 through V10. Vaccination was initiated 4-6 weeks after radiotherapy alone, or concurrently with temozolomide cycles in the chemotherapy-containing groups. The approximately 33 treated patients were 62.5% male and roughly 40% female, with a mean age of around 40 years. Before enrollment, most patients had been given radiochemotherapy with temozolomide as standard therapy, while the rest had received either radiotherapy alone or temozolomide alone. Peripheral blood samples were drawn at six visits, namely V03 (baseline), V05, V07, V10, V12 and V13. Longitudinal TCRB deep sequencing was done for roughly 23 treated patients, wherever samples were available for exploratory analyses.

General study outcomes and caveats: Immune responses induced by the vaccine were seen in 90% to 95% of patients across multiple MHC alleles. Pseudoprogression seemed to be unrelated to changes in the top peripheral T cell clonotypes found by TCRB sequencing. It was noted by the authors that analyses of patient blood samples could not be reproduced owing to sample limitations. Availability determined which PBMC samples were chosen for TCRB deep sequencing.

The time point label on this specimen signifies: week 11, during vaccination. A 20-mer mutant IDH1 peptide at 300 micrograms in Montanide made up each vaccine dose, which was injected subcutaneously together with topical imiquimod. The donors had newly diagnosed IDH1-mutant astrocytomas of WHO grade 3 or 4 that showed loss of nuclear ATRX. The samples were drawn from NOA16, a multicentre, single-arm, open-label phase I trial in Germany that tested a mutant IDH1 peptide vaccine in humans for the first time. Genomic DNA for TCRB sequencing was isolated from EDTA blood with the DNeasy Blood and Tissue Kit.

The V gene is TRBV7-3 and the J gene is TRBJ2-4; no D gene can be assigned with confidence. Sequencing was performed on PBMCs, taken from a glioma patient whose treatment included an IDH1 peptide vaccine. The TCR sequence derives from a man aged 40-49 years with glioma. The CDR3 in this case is CASSPGLGLSIQYF. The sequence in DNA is TGTGCCAGCAGCCCCGGCCTCGGTTTAAGCATTCAGTACTTC.